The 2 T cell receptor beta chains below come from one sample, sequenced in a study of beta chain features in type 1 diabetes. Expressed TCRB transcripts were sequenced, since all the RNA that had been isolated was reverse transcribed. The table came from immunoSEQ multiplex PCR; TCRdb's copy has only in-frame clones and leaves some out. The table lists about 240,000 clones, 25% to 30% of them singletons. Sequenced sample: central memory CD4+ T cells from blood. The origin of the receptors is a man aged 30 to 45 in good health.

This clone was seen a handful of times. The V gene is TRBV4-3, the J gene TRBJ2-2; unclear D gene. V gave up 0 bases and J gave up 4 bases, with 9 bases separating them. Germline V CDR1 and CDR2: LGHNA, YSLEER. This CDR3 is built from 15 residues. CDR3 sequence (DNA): TGCGCCAGCAGCCAAGATAGGAGCAGCACCGGGGAGCTGTTTTTT. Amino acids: CASSQDRSSTGELFF.

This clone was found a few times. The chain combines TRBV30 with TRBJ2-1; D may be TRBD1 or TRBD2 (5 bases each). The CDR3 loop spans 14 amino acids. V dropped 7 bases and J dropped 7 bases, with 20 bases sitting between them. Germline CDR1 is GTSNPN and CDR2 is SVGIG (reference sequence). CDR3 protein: CAYSGTWGWNEQFF. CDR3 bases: TGTGCCTATTCCGGGACCTGGGGATGGAATGAGCAGTTCTTC. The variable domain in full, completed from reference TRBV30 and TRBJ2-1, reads SQTIHQWPATLVQPVGSPLSLECTVEGTSNPNLYWYRQAAGRGLQLLFYSVGIGQISSEVPQNLSASRPQDRQFILSSKKLLLSDSGFYLCAYSGTWGWNEQFFGPGTRLTVL.